Listed here are 14 T cell receptor beta chains from one sample, sequenced in a study of vaccination effects on CD4 cells after COVID-19. These receptors lack a known antigen. Sequencing followed a ViraFEST assay step that expanded antigen-specific CD4+ T cells with viral peptide pools. Cells that had been cultured for ten to eleven days were the source of isolated CD4+ T cells. This individual tested PCR-positive for SARS-CoV-2 infection between March and December 2020. Produced via immunoSEQ multiplex PCR; TCRdb's table is partial and in-frame only. The top ten clones hold roughly 30% of a sample with nearly 45,000 clones, roughly 70% of them seen once. The sample here was CD4+ T cells from PBMCs cultured with a peptide pool, taken before COVID-19 vaccination. These TCRs come from a human donor who had a prior SARS-CoV-2 infection.

The chain joins TRBV21-1 to TRBJ2-7; TRBD2, the table's D call, lacks a check against the DNA. TRBV21-1 is an annotated pseudogene. The CDR3 extends over 15 amino acids. The CDR3 region is CASSKLTAARYEQYF. For the CDR3, the DNA is TGTGCCAGCAGCAAGCTAACCGCGGCGCGCTACGAGCAGTACTTC.

The chain uses TRBV6-2 or TRBV6-3 and TRBJ2-3; TRBD2 might be the D (6 bases). There are 16 residues in the CDR3. The V end was cut by 5 bases, the J end by 2 bases, with 17 bases between. Germline values: CDR1 MNHEY, CDR2 SVGEGT. The DNA for the CDR3 is TGTGCCAGCAGTCGCGCAATCGGGGGATTCACAGATACGCAGTATTTT. Translation: CASSRAIGGFTDTQYF.

The J gene is TRBJ2-2, the V gene TRBV11-3; D not certain. The CDR3 is made up of 19 amino acids. The V and J ends lost 0 bases and 1 base respectively, with 18 bases between them. The V gene's germline CDR1 is SGHNT and CDR2 YENEEA. The CDR3 reads CASSLDPLFGAGNTGELFF. CDR3 nucleotides: TGTGCCAGCAGCTTAGATCCTCTCTTCGGCGCTGGGAACACCGGGGAGCTGTTTTTT.

The chain has TRBV14 and TRBJ2-1; D may match TRBD1 or TRBD2 (5 bases each). The CDR3 runs to 12 residues. Germline V lookup: CDR1 SGHDN, CDR2 FVKESK. V was pared by 4 bases and J by 15 bases, with 16 bases between. The CDR3, as DNA: TGTGCCAGCAGCCCTCTTGGGGGTAGGGTGTTCTTC. Protein: CASSPLGGRVFF.

V and J are TRBV3-1 (or the pseudogene TRBV3-2) and TRBJ2-1; 9 nucleotides agree with TRBD1. This CDR3 has 14 residues. Germline assignment: CDR1 LGHDT and CDR2 YNNKEL (reference sequence). V dropped 4 bases and J dropped 13; count of bases not matched to a gene: 11. The chain's CDR3 is CASSPLQTGGNQFF. The DNA of the CDR3 is TGTGCCAGCAGCCCACTCCAAACAGGGGGCAACCAGTTCTTC.

The V gene is TRBV5-1, the J gene TRBJ2-5; D gene uncertain. This CDR3 comprises 13 residues. V was cut by 7 bases and J by 2 bases, with 12 bases left in between. The germline gives CDR1 SGHRS, CDR2 YFSETQ. The CDR3 region has the DNA TGCGCCAGCTCGTTGGGCCCGCAAGAGACCCAGTACTTC. This codes for CASSLGPQETQYF.

This rearrangement joins TRBV2 to TRBJ2-7; no clear D. The CDR3 is 12 residues long. The V gene's germline CDR1 is SNHLY and CDR2 FYNNEI. Trimming took 7 bases from V and 7 from J, leaving 14 bases between them. CDR3 sequence: CASTTSGLEQYF. CDR3 coding DNA: TGTGCCAGCACTACGTCTGGGTTGGAGCAGTACTTC. Full variable domain (remainder filled in from reference TRBV2 and TRBJ2-7): EPEVTQTPSHQVTQMGQEVILRCVPISNHLYFYWYRQILGQKVEFLVSFYNNEISEKSEIFDDQFSVERPDGSNFTLKIRSTKLEDSAMYFCASTTSGLEQYFGPGTRLTVT.

The V gene is TRBV9, the J gene TRBJ2-1; D unclear. This CDR3 comprises 14 residues. V dropped 4 bases and J dropped 2 bases, with 10 bases sitting between them. CDR1 and CDR2 from the germline V gene are SGDLS and YYNGEE. The CDR3 coding sequence is TGTGCCAGCAGCCTCGCCGGAACCTACAATGAGCAGTTCTTC. The encoded protein is CASSLAGTYNEQFF.

CDR3 DNA sequence: TGTGCCAGCAGTTTTACGGCCGGTCCCCTCCACTTT. Amino acid sequence: CASSFTAGPLHF. The chain employs TRBV27 and TRBJ1-6, with D uncertain. With 3 bases removed from V and 13 bases from J, the gap between germline ends came to 10 bases. There are 12 residues in the CDR3. CDR1 MNHEY and CDR2 SMNVEV come from the germline V gene (reference sequence).

The V call is TRBV28, the J call TRBJ2-1; 9 bases map to TRBD2. V was clipped by 1 base and J by 6 bases; unmatched bases: 4. Per the germline V gene, CDR1 is MDHEN and CDR2 is SYDVKM. The CDR3 length is 15 residues. CDR3 in amino acids: CASSLLAGGPNEQFF. CDR3 nucleotide sequence: TGTGCCAGCAGTTTATTGGCGGGAGGGCCCAATGAGCAGTTCTTC.

The gene calls are TRBV9 and TRBJ2-5; 8 bases fit TRBD2. This CDR3 contains 16 residues. V lost 0 bases to trimming and J lost 5 bases; unmatched junction nucleotides: 9. Germline CDR1 and CDR2: SGDLS and YYNGEE. The CDR3 DNA follows: TGTGCCAGCAGCGTAGGGATAGCGGGACCCTTCGAGACCCAGTACTTC. As protein: CASSVGIAGPFETQYF.

Only a few counts were recorded for this clone. V is TRBV5-6 and J is TRBJ1-2; D unresolved. Germline CDR1 is SGHDT and CDR2 is YYEEEE. V was clipped by 1 base and J by 2 bases, with 9 bases between them. The length of the CDR3 is 14 residues. CDR3 nucleotides: TGTGCCAGCAGCTTGCTAGGGCCGAACTATGGCTACACCTTC. It yields the protein CASSLLGPNYGYTF.

The chain carries TRBV4-2 and TRBJ2-5, with D uncertain. The V gene's germline CDR1 is LGHNA and CDR2 YNFKEQ. The V end was cut by 0 bases, the J end by 6 bases, with 8 bases between. CDR3 length: 13 residues. This CDR3 is CASSQEGRKTQYF. The DNA of the CDR3 is TGTGCCAGCAGCCAAGAAGGTAGGAAGACCCAGTACTTC.

This clone was recorded once. The gene calls are TRBV7-2 and TRBJ1-3; D not resolved. V dropped 2 bases and J dropped 2 bases, with 10 bases sitting between them. The CDR3 is made up of 15 amino acids. The germline CDR1 and CDR2 sequences are SGHTA and FQGNSA. DNA for the CDR3: TGTGCCAGCAGCTTACTTCAGACTACTGGAAACACCATATATTTT. Translation: CASSLLQTTGNTIYF.